A single sample gave rise to the 20 T cell receptor beta chains below, sequenced in a study of blood T cell repertoires in COVID-19. Sequencing was performed with immunoSEQ multiplex PCR; in TCRdb, only in-frame clones are kept and a portion is missing. The profile shows about 230,000 clones, about nine tenths of them singletons. The sequenced sample consisted of PBMCs or T cells enriched from blood (not recorded which). These receptors originate from a man between 18 and 35 years old who had recovered from COVID-19.

This clone was counted a single time. This chain uses TRBV5-1 with TRBJ1-1; TRBD1 agrees at 11 bases. J was trimmed by 6 bases and V by 2 bases; bases with no gene match: 6. The CDR3 runs 15 residues. Germline V gene data show CDR1 as SGHRS and CDR2 as YFSETQ. The CDR3 reads CASSLGTGGTSEAFF. In DNA form, the CDR3 reads TGCGCCAGCAGCTTAGGGACAGGGGGAACTTCTGAAGCTTTCTTT.

V and J are TRBV7-8 and TRBJ2-7, with D uncertain. CDR1 and CDR2 (germline): SGHVS, FQNEAQ. V shed 1 base and J shed 6 bases, with 16 bases lying between them. The CDR3 spans 15 residues. CDR3 amino acids: CASSLDSFLAGEQYF. CDR3 in DNA: TGTGCCAGCAGCTTAGACTCCTTTTTAGCTGGCGAGCAGTACTTC.

The chain carries TRBV7-3 and TRBJ2-3, with D hard to call. The CDR3 is 12 amino acids. V gave up 3 bases and J gave up 5 bases, with 6 bases separating them. CDR1 and CDR2 (germline): SGHTA, FQGTGA. CDR3 DNA: TGTGCCAGCAGCTTCCCGGGAGATACGCAGTATTTT. This codes for CASSFPGDTQYF.

The gene calls are TRBV6-1 and TRBJ1-1, with D maybe TRBD1 (5 bases). The V and J ends lost 3 bases and 4 bases respectively, with 15 bases between them. The germline gives CDR1 MNHNS, CDR2 SASEGT. This CDR3 has 15 amino acids. The DNA for the CDR3 is TGTGCCAGCAGTGATGGGTCAGGGTTCCTCACTGAAGCTTTCTTT. Translating it yields CASSDGSGFLTEAFF.

The chain is built from TRBV7-3 and TRBJ2-7; 9 positions match TRBD1. CDR1 and CDR2 (germline): SGHTA, FQGTGA. Trimming removed 5 bases from V and 5 bases from J; junction bases left unmatched: 16. The CDR3 covers 17 residues. The CDR3, as DNA: TGTGCCAGCAGCCCGACCTGGACAGGGGCGCCCATGCACGAGCAGTACTTC. Its protein is CASSPTWTGAPMHEQYF.

This clone is a singleton in its sample. This chain connects TRBV3-1 (or the pseudogene TRBV3-2) to TRBJ2-7; D is ambiguous. Trimming stripped 1 base from V and 4 bases from J, with 8 bases between. The CDR3 runs 13 residues. Looked up from germline, CDR1 is LGHDT and CDR2 is YNNKEL (reference sequence). The CDR3 is CASSQALEYEQYF. The CDR3 DNA reads TGTGCCAGCAGCCAAGCCCTAGAATACGAGCAGTACTTC.

This chain uses TRBV5-1 with TRBJ2-1; 7 bases match TRBD1. The J segment lost 0 bases and the V segment lost 0 bases, leaving 3 bases of the junction unmatched. Germline-derived CDR1 and CDR2 are SGHRS and YFSETQ. The CDR3 consists of 16 residues. This CDR3 is CASSLGGQASYNEQFF. CDR3 in DNA: TGCGCCAGCAGCTTGGGCGGACAGGCCTCCTACAATGAGCAGTTCTTC. Filled out from reference TRBV5-1 and TRBJ2-1, the complete variable domain reads KAGVTQTPRYLIKTRGQQVTLSCSPISGHRSVSWYQQTPGQGLQFLFEYFSETQRNKGNFPGRFSGRQFSNSRSEMNVSTLELGDSALYLCASSLGGQASYNEQFFGPGTRLTVL.

The count of this clone is one. The CDR3 loop reads CASSLDRYQPQHF. CDR3 bases: TGTGCCAGCAGCCTGGACAGGTATCAGCCCCAGCATTTT. This sequence joins TRBV12-3 or TRBV12-4 and TRBJ1-5; 7 nucleotides align to TRBD1. Losses at the gene ends were 6 bases for V and 5 bases for J; bases not matched to a gene: 4. The CDR3 length is 13 residues.

This sequence joins TRBV2 and TRBJ1-6, with 8 bases matching TRBD1. After removal of 7 bases from V and 10 bases from J, the junction contained 6 bases not matched to a gene. This CDR3 has 13 amino acids. CDR1 is SNHLY and CDR2 is FYNNEI in the germline V gene. The CDR3 region has the DNA TGTGCCAGCACCGGACAGGGAAACTCACCCCTCCACTTT. It yields the protein CASTGQGNSPLHF.

This clone was picked up one time. This chain joins TRBV7-2 and TRBJ2-1; 10 positions match TRBD2. CDR1 and CDR2 from the germline V gene are SGHTA and FQGNSA. Trimming took 5 bases from V and 2 from J; bases not matched to a gene: 3. The CDR3 length is 15 residues. This CDR3 reads CASSVLAGAYNEQFF. The CDR3 DNA reads TGTGCCAGCAGCGTTCTAGCGGGAGCCTACAATGAGCAGTTCTTC.

The gene calls are TRBV27 and TRBJ2-1; 7 positions match TRBD2. V lost 2 bases, J lost 0 bases, and 10 bases stayed unmatched. Germline CDR1 reads MNHEY; CDR2 reads SMNVEV (reference sequence). The CDR3 sequence is 18 residues long. This CDR3 reads CASSLGIAAGRSYNEQFF. The CDR3 nucleotides are TGTGCCAGCAGTTTAGGAATAGCAGCGGGACGCTCCTACAATGAGCAGTTCTTC.

This chain uses TRBV12-3 or TRBV12-4 with TRBJ1-3; D remains unclear. The CDR3 has 12 residues. Between the trimmed V and J ends, which lost 2 bases and 4 bases, there was a span of 3 bases. DNA for the CDR3: TGTGCCAGCAGTTTAAGCGGAAACACCATATATTTT. Amino acids: CASSLSGNTIYF.

The chain combines TRBV9 with TRBJ2-3; 9 bases align to TRBD2. This CDR3 region has 16 residues. V gave up 3 bases and J gave up 5 bases; unmatched junction bases: 10. CDR1 and CDR2 (germline): SGDLS, YYNGEE. DNA of the CDR3: TGTGCCAGCAGCGCCGCAGGGGGACTAGCTATAGATACGCAGTATTTT. It codes for CASSAAGGLAIDTQYF.

This clone has only one observation. The J gene is TRBJ2-5, the V gene TRBV18; TRBD2 matches 16 bases. CDR3 length: 19 amino acids. J gave up 5 bases and V 4 bases, and 13 bases lay outside the gene matches. Looked up from germline, CDR1 is KGHSH and CDR2 is LQKENI. DNA for the CDR3: TGTGCCAGCTCACAACTTCCGGGACTAGCGGGAGGGCCTGATGAGACCCAGTACTTC. As protein: CASSQLPGLAGGPDETQYF.

The J gene is TRBJ1-5, the V gene TRBV30, with unresolved D. The CDR3 contains 14 residues. Trimming cost V 3 bases and J 5 bases, with 14 bases left between them. Germline lookup yields CDR1 GTSNPN and CDR2 SVGIG (reference sequence). CDR3 residues: CAWSVLGLDQPQHF. CDR3 in DNA: TGTGCCTGGAGCGTCCTGGGCCTTGATCAGCCCCAGCATTTT.

V gene TRBV12-5 combines with J gene TRBJ1-4, with 8 positions matching TRBD1. Germline V gene sequence: CDR1 LGHNT, CDR2 FRNRAP. With 10 bases clipped from V and 7 bases from J, the junction kept 5 bases outside the gene matches. The CDR3 consists of 12 residues. CDR3 DNA sequence: TGTGCTACCGGACAGGGCGGTGAAAAACTGTTTTTT. Protein: CATGQGGEKLFF.

The chain couples TRBV14 to TRBJ1-1, with D perhaps TRBD1 (5 bases). The CDR3 is 13 amino acids. CDR1 and CDR2 from the germline V gene are SGHDN and FVKESK. Trimming took 5 bases from V and 2 from J, leaving 9 bases between them. The CDR3: CASSLTANTEAFF. CDR3 DNA sequence: TGTGCCAGCAGCTTGACAGCTAACACTGAAGCTTTCTTT.

CDR3 amino acids: CASSPADGYYNEQFF. In nucleotides, the CDR3 is TGTGCCAGTAGTCCCGCCGACGGGTACTACAATGAGCAGTTCTTC. The V call is TRBV19, the J call TRBJ2-1; D unresolved. The germline gives CDR1 LNHDA, CDR2 SQIVND (reference sequence). With 5 bases removed from V and 3 bases from J, the gap between germline ends came to 14 bases. The CDR3 has 15 residues.

The V and J genes are TRBV5-4 and TRBJ1-4; the D is unclear. This CDR3 comprises 12 residues. Looked up from germline, CDR1 is SGHNT and CDR2 is YYREEE (reference sequence). The V end lost 4 bases, the J end lost 4 bases, and 5 bases lay between the germline ends. The CDR3 spells CASSTYNEKLFF. The DNA for the CDR3 is TGTGCCAGCAGCACTTATAATGAAAAACTGTTTTTT. Drawing the rest from reference TRBV5-4 and TRBJ1-4, the complete variable domain is ETGVTQSPTHLIKTRGQQVTLRCSSQSGHNTVSWYQQALGQGPQFIFQYYREEENGRGNFPPRFSGLQFPNYSSELNVNALELDDSALYLCASSTYNEKLFFGSGTQLSVL.

This clone was seen only a few times. This sequence joins TRBV29-1 and TRBJ1-1; D perhaps matches TRBD1 (5 bases). CDR3 length equals 12 residues. V lost 4 bases and J 6 bases, leaving 12 bases between the germline ends. Germline V lookup: CDR1 SQVTM, CDR2 ANQGSEA. The CDR3 loop reads CSVVGGGAEAFF. As DNA, the CDR3 is TGCAGCGTTGTGGGGGGAGGGGCTGAAGCTTTCTTT.